Shown below are 5 T cell receptor beta chains from a single sample sequenced in a study of blood T cells in healthy people across ages. PCR was performed a second time for roughly 7 to 12 cycles using a sample-barcoded 5' primer and a J-beta primer mix. TCRdb called the 5' RACE reads again in MiXCR, with one record for every CDR3 protein. The data contain around 1,600,000 distinct CDR3 sequences, 35% to 45% of them singletons. Sequencing was done on a sample of blood. All receptors come from a woman under 30 in good health.

Remarks on this clonotype: The junction departs from germline at one end; a sequencing error may be responsible. The V call is TRBV7-2, the J call TRBJ2-5; D may correspond to TRBD1 or TRBD2 (5 bases each). This CDR3 comprises 15 residues. Germline loops: CDR1 SGHTA, CDR2 FQGNSA. CDR3 in DNA: TGTGCCAGCAGCTTGGACACTAGTTACCAAGAGAACCAGTACTTC. Translating gives CASSLDTSYQENQYF.

The CDR3 protein is CASSVGPTREQYF. The CDR3 DNA sequence: TGTGCCAGCAGCGTAGGACCTACCCGCGAGCAGTACTTC. The chain uses TRBV9 and TRBJ2-5; D is uncertain. The tail of the sequence fits TRBJ2-7 better, so the J call may be wrong. The CDR3 extends over 13 amino acids. From germline, CDR1 is SGDLS and CDR2 YYNGEE.

This clonotype showed up just a few times. The chain couples TRBV7-2 to TRBJ2-3; D gene uncertain. V was cut by 6 bases and J by 2 bases, with 12 bases left in between. CDR1 is SGHTA and CDR2 is FQGNSA in the germline V gene. This CDR3 contains 14 residues. CDR3 residues: CASSKASPTDTQYF. The CDR3 bases are TGTGCCAGCAGTAAGGCGTCCCCCACAGATACGCAGTATTTT.

This clonotype has just one count. The chain recombines TRBV19 with TRBJ2-7; D is unresolved. V was pared by 4 bases and J by 2 bases, with 21 bases between. Germline values: CDR1 LNHDA, CDR2 SQIVND (reference sequence). This CDR3 region has 17 residues. This chain's CDR3 is CASSSPLVEDKPYEQYF. In nucleotides, the CDR3 is TGTGCCAGTAGTAGCCCCCTCGTCGAAGATAAACCCTACGAGCAGTACTTC.

In its sample, this clonotype was seen many times. The chain carries TRBV4-3 and TRBJ2-7; 8 positions agree with TRBD1. Germline assignment: CDR1 LGHNA and CDR2 YSLEER. The CDR3 is made up of 16 amino acids. Germline trimming cut 0 bases from V and 2 bases from J; bases unmatched to any gene: 6. The CDR3 spells CASSQDYGTGTYEQYF. DNA of the CDR3: TGCGCCAGCAGCCAAGATTACGGGACAGGTACCTACGAGCAGTACTTC.